This T cell receptor beta chain was sequenced for a study of T cell responses to AZD1222 COVID-19 vaccine. V gave up 0 bases and J gave up 5 bases, with 8 bases separating them. CDR3 length: 14 residues. Germline CDR1 and CDR2: SGHRS and YFSETQ. TCRdb keeps only in-frame clones here, not all; method: immunoSEQ multiplex PCR. The table includes about 130,000 clones, around 94% detected once. Notes on the study in general: Nearly half of unique spike-specific TCRs reportedly avoided B.1.351 and B.1.1.7 mutated regions.

Note on this clone: Its antigen is unidentified.

V gene TRBV5-1 combines with J gene TRBJ1-4, with a weak D call TRBD1 (5 bases). The sequence was obtained from an adult in good health. Source: peripheral blood, taken on day 0 of AZD1222 vaccination. CDR3 sequence: CASSLAGGNEKLFF. Here the CDR3 DNA reads TGCGCCAGCAGCTTGGCCGGGGGGAATGAAAAACTGTTTTTT.